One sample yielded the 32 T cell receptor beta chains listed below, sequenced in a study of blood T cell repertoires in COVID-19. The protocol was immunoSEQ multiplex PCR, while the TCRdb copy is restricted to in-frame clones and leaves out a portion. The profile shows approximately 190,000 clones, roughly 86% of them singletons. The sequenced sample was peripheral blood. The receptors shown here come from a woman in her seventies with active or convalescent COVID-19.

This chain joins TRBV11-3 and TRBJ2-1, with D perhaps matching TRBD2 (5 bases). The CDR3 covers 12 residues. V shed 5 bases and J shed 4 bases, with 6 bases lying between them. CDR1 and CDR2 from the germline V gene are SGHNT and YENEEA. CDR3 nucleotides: TGTGCCAGCAGCCCGGGATACAATGAGCAGTTCTTC. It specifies CASSPGYNEQFF.

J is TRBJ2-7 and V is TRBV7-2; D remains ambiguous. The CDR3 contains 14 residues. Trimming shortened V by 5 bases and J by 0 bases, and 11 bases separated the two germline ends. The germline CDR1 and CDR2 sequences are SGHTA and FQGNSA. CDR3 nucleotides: TGTGCCAGCAGCCTTGACGGGTCCTCCTACGAGCAGTACTTC. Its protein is CASSLDGSSYEQYF. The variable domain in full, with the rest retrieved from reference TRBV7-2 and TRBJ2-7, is GAGVSQSPSNKVTEKGKDVELRCDPISGHTALYWYRQSLGQGLEFLIYFQGNSAPDKSGLPSDRFSAERTGGSVSTLTIQRTQQEDSAVYLCASSLDGSSYEQYFGPGTRLTVT.

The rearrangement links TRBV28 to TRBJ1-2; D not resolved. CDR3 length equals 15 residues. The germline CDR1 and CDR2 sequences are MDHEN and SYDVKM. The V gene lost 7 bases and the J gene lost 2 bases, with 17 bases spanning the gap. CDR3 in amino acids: CASTTRAGPNYGYTF. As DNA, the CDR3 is TGTGCCAGCACCACAAGGGCGGGCCCCAACTATGGCTACACCTTC.

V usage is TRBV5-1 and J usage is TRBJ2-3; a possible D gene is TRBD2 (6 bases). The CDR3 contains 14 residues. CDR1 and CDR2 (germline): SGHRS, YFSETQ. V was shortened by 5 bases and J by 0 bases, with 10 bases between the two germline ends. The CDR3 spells CASRAGSSTDTQYF. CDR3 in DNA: TGCGCCAGCAGGGCGGGGTCTAGCACAGATACGCAGTATTTT.

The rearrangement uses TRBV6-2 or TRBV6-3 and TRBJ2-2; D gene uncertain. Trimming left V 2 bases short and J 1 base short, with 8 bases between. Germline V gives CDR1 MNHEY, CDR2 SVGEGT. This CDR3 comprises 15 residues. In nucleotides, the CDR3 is TGTGCCAGCAGTTACCACGCAGTGAACACCGGGGAGCTGTTTTTT. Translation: CASSYHAVNTGELFF.

CDR3 sequence: CASSRPRSTGELFF. The CDR3 DNA sequence: TGTGCCAGCAGCCGGCCCAGGTCCACCGGGGAGCTGTTTTTT. The gene calls are TRBV11-2 and TRBJ2-2; no reliable D call. CDR3 length: 14 residues. V was cut by 5 bases and J by 4 bases, with 11 bases left in between. Germline-derived CDR1 and CDR2 are SGHAT and FQNNGV.

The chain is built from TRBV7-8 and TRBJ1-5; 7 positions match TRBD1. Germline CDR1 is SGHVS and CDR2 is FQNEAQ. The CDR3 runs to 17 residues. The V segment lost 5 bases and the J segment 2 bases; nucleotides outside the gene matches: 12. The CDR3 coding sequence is TGTGCCAGCAGCCCTATATCAGGGGGATATGGCAATCAGCCCCAGCATTTT. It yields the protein CASSPISGGYGNQPQHF. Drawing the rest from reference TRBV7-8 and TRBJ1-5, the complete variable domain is GAGVSQSPRYKVAKRGQDVALRCDPISGHVSLFWYQQALGQGPEFLTYFQNEAQLDKSGLPSDRFFAERPEGSVSTLKIQRTQQEDSAVYLCASSPISGGYGNQPQHFGDGTRLSIL.

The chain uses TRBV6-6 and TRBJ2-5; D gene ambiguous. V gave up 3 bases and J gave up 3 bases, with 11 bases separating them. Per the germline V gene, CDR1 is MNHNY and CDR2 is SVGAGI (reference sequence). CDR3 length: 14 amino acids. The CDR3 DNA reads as TGTGCCAGCAGTTATCCGACTGTAAAAGAGACCCAGTACTTC. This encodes CASSYPTVKETQYF.

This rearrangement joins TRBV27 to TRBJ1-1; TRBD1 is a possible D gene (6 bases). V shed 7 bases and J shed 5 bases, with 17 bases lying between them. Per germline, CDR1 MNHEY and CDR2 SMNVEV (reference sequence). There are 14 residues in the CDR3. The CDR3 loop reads CASTPAGARTEAFF. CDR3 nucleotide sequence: TGTGCCAGCACCCCAGCGGGGGCTCGGACTGAAGCTTTCTTT.

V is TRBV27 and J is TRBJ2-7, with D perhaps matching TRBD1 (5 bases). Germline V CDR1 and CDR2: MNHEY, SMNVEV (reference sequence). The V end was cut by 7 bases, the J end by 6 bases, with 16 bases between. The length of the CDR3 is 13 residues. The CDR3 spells CASNRAGLGEQYF. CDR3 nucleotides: TGTGCCAGCAATCGTGCAGGGCTAGGCGAGCAGTACTTC.

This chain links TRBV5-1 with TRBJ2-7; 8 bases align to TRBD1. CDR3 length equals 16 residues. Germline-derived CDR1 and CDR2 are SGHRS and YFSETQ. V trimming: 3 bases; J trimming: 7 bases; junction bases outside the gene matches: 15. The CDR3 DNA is TGCGCCAGCAGCTGGGGGGCGGGACAGGCCCTTGAGGAGCAGTACTTC. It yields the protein CASSWGAGQALEEQYF.

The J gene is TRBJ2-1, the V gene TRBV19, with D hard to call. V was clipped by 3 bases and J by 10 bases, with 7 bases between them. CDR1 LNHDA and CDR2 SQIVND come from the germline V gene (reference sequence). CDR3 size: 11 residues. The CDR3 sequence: CASSILREQFF. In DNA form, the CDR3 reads TGTGCCAGTAGTATTCTACGGGAGCAGTTCTTC.

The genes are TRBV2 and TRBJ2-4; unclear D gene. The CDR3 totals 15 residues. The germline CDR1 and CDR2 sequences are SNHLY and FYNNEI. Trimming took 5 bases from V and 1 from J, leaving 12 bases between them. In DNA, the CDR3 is TGTGCCAGCAGTTTAGCCCCGGCGGCCAAAAACATTCAGTACTTC. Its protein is CASSLAPAAKNIQYF. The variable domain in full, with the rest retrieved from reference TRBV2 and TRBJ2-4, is EPEVTQTPSHQVTQMGQEVILRCVPISNHLYFYWYRQILGQKVEFLVSFYNNEISEKSEIFDDQFSVERPDGSNFTLKIRSTKLEDSAMYFCASSLAPAAKNIQYFGAGTRLSVL.

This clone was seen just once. The CDR3 nucleotides read TGTGCCACCAGTGATTCGGGGGTAGTGTACGAGCAGTACTTC. Translation: CATSDSGVVYEQYF. J is TRBJ2-7 and V is TRBV24-1; D possibly corresponds to TRBD2 (6 bases). V dropped 2 bases and J dropped 4 bases, with 11 bases sitting between them. The germline V gene has CDR1 KGHDR and CDR2 SFDVKD. The CDR3 length is 14 residues.

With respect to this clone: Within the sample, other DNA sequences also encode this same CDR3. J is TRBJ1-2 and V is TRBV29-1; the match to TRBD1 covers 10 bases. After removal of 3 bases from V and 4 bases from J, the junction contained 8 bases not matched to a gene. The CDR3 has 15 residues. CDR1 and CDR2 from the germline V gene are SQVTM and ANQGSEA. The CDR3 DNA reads TGCAGCGTTGAGGGGGACAGGGGCCGGGGCTATGGCTACACCTTC. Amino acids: CSVEGDRGRGYGYTF.

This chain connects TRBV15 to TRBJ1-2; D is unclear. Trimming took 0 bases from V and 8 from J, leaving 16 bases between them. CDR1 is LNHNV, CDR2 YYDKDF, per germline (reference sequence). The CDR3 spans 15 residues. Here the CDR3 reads CATSRDGRGPEGYTF. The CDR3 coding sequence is TGTGCCACCAGCAGAGATGGGCGGGGTCCGGAGGGCTACACCTTC. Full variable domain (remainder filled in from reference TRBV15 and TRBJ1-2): DAMVIQNPRYQVTQFGKPVTLSCSQTLNHNVMYWYQQKSSQAPKLLFHYYDKDFNNEADTPDNFQSRRPNTSFCFLDIRSPGLGDTAMYLCATSRDGRGPEGYTFGSGTRLTVV.

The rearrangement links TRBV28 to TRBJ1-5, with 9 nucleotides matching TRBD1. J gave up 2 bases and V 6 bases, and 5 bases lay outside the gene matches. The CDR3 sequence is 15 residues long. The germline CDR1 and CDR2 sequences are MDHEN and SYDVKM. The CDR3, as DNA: TGTGCCAGCAGCCCCTGGACAGGGGGCAATCAGCCCCAGCATTTT. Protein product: CASSPWTGGNQPQHF.

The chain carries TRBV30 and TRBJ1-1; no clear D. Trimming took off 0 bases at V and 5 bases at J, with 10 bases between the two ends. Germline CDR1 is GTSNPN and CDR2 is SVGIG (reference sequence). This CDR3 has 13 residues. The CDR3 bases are TGTGCCTGGAGTGTACTCCACGGGACTGAAGCTTTCTTT. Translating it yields CAWSVLHGTEAFF.

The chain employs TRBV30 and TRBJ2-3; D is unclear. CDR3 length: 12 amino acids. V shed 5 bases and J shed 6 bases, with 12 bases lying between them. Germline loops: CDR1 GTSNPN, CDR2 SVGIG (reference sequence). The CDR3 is CAWGSLADTQYF. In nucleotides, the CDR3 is TGTGCCTGGGGGTCTCTTGCGGATACGCAGTATTTT.

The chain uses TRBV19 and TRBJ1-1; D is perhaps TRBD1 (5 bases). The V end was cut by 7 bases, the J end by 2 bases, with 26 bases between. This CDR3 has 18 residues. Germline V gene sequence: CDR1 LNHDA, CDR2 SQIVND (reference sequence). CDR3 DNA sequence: TGTGCCAGTACCAACTCCTCTCTGGGACTCGTTTATAACACTGAAGCTTTCTTT. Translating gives CASTNSSLGLVYNTEAFF.

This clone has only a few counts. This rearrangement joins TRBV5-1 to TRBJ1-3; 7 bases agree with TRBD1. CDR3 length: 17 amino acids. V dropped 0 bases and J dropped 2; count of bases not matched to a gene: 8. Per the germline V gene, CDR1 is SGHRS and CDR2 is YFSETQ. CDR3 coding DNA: TGCGCCAGCAGCTTGGAACCGCAGGGGGTTGCTGGAAACACCATATATTTT. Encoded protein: CASSLEPQGVAGNTIYF. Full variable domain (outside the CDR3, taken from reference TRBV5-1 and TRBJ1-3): KAGVTQTPRYLIKTRGQQVTLSCSPISGHRSVSWYQQTPGQGLQFLFEYFSETQRNKGNFPGRFSGRQFSNSRSEMNVSTLELGDSALYLCASSLEPQGVAGNTIYFGEGSWLTVV.

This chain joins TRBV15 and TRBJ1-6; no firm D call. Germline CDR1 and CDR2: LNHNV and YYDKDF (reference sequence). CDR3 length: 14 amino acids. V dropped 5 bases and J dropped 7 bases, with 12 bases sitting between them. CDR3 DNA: TGTGCCACCAGCCCGGGAGGTAAAAATTCACCCCTCCACTTT. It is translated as CATSPGGKNSPLHF.

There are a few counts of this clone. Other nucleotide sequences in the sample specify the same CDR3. DNA for the CDR3: TGTGCCAGCAGTTACCCCAAAGGGGGAGGCAATCAGCCCCAGCATTTT. Its translation is CASSYPKGGGNQPQHF. The chain employs TRBV6-6 and TRBJ1-5, with TRBD1 as a possible D gene (6 bases). The V gene's germline CDR1 is MNHNY and CDR2 SVGAGI (reference sequence). Trimming removed 2 bases from V and 2 bases from J, with 13 bases in between. The CDR3 length is 16 residues.

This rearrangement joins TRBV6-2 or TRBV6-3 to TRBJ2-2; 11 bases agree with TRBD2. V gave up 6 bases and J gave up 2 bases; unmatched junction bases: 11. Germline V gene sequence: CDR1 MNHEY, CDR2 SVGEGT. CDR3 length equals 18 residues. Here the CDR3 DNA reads TGTGCCAGCAGCCTGGGATCACTAGCGGGAGTAAACACCGGGGAGCTGTTTTTT. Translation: CASSLGSLAGVNTGELFF.

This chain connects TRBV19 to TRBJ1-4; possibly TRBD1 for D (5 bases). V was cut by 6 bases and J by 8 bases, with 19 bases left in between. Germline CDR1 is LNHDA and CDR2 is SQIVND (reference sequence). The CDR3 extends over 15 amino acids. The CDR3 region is CASSVGGESGEKLFF. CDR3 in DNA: TGTGCCAGTAGCGTTGGGGGGGAATCCGGGGAAAAACTGTTTTTT.

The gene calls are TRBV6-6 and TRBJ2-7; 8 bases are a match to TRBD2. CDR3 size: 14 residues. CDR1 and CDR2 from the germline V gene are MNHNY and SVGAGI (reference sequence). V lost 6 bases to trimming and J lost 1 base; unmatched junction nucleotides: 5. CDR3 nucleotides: TGTGCCAGCAGCCCGACGGGAGGGTCCTACGAGCAGTACTTC. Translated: CASSPTGGSYEQYF.

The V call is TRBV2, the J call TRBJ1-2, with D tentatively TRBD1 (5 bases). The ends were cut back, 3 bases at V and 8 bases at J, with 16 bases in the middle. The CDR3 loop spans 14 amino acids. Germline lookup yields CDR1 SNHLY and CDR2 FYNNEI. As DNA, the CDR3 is TGTGCCAGCAGTGATCCAGGGAAATGGTACGGCTACACCTTC. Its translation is CASSDPGKWYGYTF.

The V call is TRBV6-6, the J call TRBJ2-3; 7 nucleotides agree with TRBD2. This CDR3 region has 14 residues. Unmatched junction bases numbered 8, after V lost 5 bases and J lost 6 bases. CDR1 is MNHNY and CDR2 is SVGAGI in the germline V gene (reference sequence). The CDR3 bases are TGTGCCAGCAGTCCCCCCACTAGCGTGGATACGCAGTATTTT. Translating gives CASSPPTSVDTQYF.

In nucleotides, the CDR3 is TGTGCCAGCAGCCCTCAGACGGGGTACGGTGAAAAACTGTTTTTT. This sequence encodes CASSPQTGYGEKLFF. This chain uses TRBV14 with TRBJ1-4; D ambiguous. V lost 4 bases to trimming and J lost 7 bases, with 16 bases between them. The CDR3 runs 15 residues. CDR1 SGHDN and CDR2 FVKESK come from the germline V gene.

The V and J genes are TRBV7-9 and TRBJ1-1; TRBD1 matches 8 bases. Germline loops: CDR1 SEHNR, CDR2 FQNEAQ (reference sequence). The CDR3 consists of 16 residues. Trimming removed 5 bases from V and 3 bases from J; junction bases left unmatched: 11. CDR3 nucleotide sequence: TGTGCCAGCAGCGTTCGACAGGGGTCACCGGACACTGAAGCTTTCTTT. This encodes CASSVRQGSPDTEAFF. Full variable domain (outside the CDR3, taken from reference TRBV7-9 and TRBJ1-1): DTGVSQNPRHKITKRGQNVTFRCDPISEHNRLYWYRQTLGQGPEFLTYFQNEAQLEKSRLLSDRFSAERPKGSFSTLEIQRTEQGDSAMYLCASSVRQGSPDTEAFFGQGTRLTVV.

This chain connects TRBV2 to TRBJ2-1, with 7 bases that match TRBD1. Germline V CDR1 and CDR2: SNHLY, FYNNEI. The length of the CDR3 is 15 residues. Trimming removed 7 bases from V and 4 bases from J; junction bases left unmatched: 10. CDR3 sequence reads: CASNRDRDRYNEQFF. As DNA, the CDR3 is TGTGCCAGCAACCGAGACCGGGACAGATACAATGAGCAGTTCTTC.

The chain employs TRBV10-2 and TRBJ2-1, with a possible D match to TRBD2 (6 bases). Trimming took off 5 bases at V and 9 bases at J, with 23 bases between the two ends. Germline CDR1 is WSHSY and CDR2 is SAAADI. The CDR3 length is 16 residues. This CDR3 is CASSSQGTRRGSEQFF. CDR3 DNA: TGCGCCAGCAGTTCCCAAGGGACTCGAAGAGGGAGTGAGCAGTTCTTC.